Included here is one TCR beta chain sequence, with context. This entry belongs to a study of OX40 agonist ivuxolimab in advanced cancers. The method was immunoSEQ multiplex PCR; TCRdb's version includes in-frame clones alone and lacks a portion of them. In the table there are tens of thousands of clones, over 75% of which are singletons. This sample comprised CD4+ or CD8+ T cells sorted from blood, obtained in a trial of the OX40 agonist ivuxolimab. The clonotype was recovered from an adult with an advanced solid tumor such as melanoma, head and neck, liver or kidney cancer.

The CDR3 sequence: CASSLAGYEQFF. In nucleotides, the CDR3 is TGCGCCAGCAGCTTGGCCGGCTATGAGCAGTTCTTC. The V and J genes are TRBV5-1 and TRBJ2-1; no definite D call. The CDR3 runs 12 residues. Trimming cost V 0 bases and J 8 bases, with 6 bases left between them. Germline lookup yields CDR1 SGHRS and CDR2 YFSETQ.